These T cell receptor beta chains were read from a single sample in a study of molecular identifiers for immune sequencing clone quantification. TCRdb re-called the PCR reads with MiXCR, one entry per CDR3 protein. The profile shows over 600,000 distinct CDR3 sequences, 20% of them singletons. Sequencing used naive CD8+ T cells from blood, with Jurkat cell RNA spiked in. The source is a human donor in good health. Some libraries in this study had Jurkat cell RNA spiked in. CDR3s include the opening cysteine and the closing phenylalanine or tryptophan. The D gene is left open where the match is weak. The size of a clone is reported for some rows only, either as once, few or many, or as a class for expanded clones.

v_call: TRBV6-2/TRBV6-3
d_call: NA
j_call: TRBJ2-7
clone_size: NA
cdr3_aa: CASRFRDSSYEQYF
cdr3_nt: TGTGCCAGCAGATTCAGAGATAGCTCCTACGAGCAGTACTTC

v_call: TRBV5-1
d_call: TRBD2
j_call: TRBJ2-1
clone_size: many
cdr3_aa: CASSPGLAGDNEQFF
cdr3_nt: TGCGCCAGCAGCCCGGGACTAGCGGGGGACAATGAGCAGTTCTTC

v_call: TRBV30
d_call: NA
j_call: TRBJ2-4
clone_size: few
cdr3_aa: CAWSPGAQGGAKNIQYF
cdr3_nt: TGTGCCTGGAGTCCCGGTGCACAAGGGGGGGCCAAAAACATTCAGTACTTC

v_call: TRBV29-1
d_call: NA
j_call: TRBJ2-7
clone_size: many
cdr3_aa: CSVEDPRDYEQYF
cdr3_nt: TGCAGCGTTGAAGATCCCAGGGACTACGAGCAGTACTTC

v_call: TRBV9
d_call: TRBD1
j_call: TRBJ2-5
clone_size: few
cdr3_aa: CASSPEDRAGETQYF
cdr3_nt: TGTGCCAGCAGCCCCGAGGACAGGGCCGGGGAGACCCAGTACTTC

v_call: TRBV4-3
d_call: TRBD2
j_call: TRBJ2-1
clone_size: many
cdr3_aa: CASSPTGTSFYNEQFF
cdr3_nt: TGCGCCAGCAGCCCGACCGGGACTAGCTTTTACAATGAGCAGTTCTTC

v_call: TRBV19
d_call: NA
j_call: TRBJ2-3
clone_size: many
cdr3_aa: CASSADGLSGTDTQYF
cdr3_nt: TGTGCCAGTAGTGCCGACGGACTATCGGGTACAGATACGCAGTATTTT

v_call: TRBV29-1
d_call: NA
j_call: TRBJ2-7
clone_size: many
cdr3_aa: CSVGTGYYEQYF
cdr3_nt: TGCAGCGTTGGGACGGGGTACTACGAGCAGTACTTC

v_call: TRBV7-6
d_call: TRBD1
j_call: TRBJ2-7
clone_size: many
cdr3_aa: CASRLGQGHEQYF
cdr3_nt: TGTGCCAGCAGATTAGGACAGGGCCACGAGCAGTACTTC

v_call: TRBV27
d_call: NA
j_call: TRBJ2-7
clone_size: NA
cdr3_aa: CASSSRLGRGYEQYF
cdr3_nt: TGTGCCAGCAGTTCCCGACTAGGAAGGGGCTACGAGCAGTACTTC

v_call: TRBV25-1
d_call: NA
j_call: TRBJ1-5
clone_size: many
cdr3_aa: CASSGQGFQPQHF
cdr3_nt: TGTGCCAGCAGTGGGCAGGGGTTCCAGCCCCAGCATTTT

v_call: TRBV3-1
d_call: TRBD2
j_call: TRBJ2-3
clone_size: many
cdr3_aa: CASSQRLAGDATDTQYF
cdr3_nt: TGTGCCAGCAGCCAAAGACTAGCGGGAGATGCCACAGATACGCAGTATTTT

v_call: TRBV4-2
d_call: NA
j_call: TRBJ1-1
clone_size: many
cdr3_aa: CASSQTRDKFNTEAFF
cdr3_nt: TGTGCCAGCAGCCAAACCCGGGACAAGTTTAACACTGAAGCTTTCTTT

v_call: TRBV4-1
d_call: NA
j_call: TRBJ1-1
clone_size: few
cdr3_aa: CASSQKGSLNTEAFF
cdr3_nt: TGCGCCAGCAGTCAAAAGGGCAGTCTGAACACTGAAGCTTTCTTT

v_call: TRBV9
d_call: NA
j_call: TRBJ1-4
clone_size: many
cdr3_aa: CASSVGSANEKLFF
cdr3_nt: TGTGCCAGCAGCGTAGGGTCTGCTAATGAAAAACTGTTTTTT

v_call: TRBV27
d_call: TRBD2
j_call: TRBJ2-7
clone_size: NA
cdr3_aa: CASSPILAGRSYEQYF
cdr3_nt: TGTGCCAGCAGTCCTATCCTAGCGGGTCGCTCCTACGAGCAGTACTTC

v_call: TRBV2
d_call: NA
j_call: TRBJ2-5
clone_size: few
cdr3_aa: CASSEGATWTEETQYF
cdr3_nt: TGTGCCAGCAGTGAAGGGGCCACTTGGACCGAGGAGACCCAGTACTTC

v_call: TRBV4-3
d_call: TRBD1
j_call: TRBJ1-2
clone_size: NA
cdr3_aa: CASSQDRTGYGYTF
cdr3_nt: TGCGCCAGCAGCCAAGATCGGACAGGATATGGCTACACCTTC

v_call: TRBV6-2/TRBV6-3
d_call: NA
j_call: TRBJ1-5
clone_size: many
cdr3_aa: CASSYVYSNQPQHF
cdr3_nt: TGTGCCAGCAGTTACGTCTATAGCAATCAGCCCCAGCATTTT

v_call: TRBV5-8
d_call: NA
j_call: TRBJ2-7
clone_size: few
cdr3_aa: CASSPPIGEQYF
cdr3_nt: TGTGCCAGCAGCCCACCTATAGGCGAGCAGTACTTC

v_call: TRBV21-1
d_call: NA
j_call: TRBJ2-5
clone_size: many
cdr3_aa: CAISSCGLGEETQYF
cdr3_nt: TGTGCCATCTCCAGTTGCGGACTAGGAGAAGAGACCCAGTACTTC

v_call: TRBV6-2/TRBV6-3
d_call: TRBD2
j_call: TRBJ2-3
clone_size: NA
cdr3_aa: CASSLFIGRNTDTRYF
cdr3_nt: TGTGCCAGCAGTTTGTTTATCGGGAGGAACACAGATACGCGGTATTTT

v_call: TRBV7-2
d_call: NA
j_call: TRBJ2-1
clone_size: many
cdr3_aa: CASSLNYNEQFF
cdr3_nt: TGTGCCAGCAGCCTAAATTACAATGAGCAGTTCTTC

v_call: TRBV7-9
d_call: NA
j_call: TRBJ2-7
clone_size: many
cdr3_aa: CASSLAGNSYEQYF
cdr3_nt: TGCGCCAGCAGCTTGGCCGGCAACTCCTACGAGCAGTACTTC

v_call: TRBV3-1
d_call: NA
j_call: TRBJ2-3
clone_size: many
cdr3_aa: CASSPQGGGSSMDTQYF
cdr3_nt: TGTGCCAGCAGCCCTCAGGGAGGGGGTTCCTCCATGGATACGCAGTATTTT

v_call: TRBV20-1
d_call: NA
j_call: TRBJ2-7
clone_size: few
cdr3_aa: CSASLGYSYEQYF
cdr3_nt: TGCAGTGCTAGTTTAGGCTACTCCTACGAGCAGTACTTC

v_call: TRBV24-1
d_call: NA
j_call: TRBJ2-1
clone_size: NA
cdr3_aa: CATSRDNEQFF
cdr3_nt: TGTGCCACCAGTCGGGACAATGAGCAGTTCTTC

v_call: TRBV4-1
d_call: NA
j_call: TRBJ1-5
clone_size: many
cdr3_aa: CASSRLLDRALSPQHF
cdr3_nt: TGCGCCAGCAGCCGACTCCTCGACAGAGCCTTATCGCCCCAGCATTTT

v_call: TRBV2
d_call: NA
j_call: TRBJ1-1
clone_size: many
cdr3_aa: CASSEHPGVEAFF
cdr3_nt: TGTGCCAGCAGTGAACATCCGGGAGTTGAAGCTTTCTTT

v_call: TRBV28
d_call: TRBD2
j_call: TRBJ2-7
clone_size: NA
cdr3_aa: CASSFASGSSYEQYF
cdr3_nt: TGTGCCAGCAGTTTTGCTAGCGGGAGCTCCTACGAGCAGTACTTC

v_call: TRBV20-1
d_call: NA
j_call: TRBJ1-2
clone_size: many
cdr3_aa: CSARDPGGSFPYGYTF
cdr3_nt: TGCAGTGCTAGAGATCCCGGGGGCTCCTTTCCCTATGGCTACACCTTC

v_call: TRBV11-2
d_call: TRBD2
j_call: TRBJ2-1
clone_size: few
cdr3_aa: CASSLSWDSSGFYNEQFF
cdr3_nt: TGTGCCAGCAGCTTATCCTGGGACTCTAGCGGGTTCTACAATGAGCAGTTCTTC

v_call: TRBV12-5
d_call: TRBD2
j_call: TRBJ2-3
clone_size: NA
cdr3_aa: CASASAGVVTDTQYF
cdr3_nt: TGTGCTAGTGCCTCCGCGGGGGTGGTAACAGATACGCAGTATTTT

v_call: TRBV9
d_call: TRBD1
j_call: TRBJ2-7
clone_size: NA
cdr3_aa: CASSPTGGRYEQYF
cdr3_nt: TGTGCCAGCAGTCCGACAGGGGGCAGATACGAGCAGTACTTC

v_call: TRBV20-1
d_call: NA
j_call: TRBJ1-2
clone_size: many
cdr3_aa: CSASAGPYGYTF
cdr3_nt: TGCAGTGCTAGCGCCGGACCCTATGGCTACACCTTC

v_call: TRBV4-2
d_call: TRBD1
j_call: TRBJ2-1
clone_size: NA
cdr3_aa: CASSQEGGSYNGQFF
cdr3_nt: TGTGCCAGCAGCCAAGAAGGGGGCTCCTACAATGGGCAGTTCTTC

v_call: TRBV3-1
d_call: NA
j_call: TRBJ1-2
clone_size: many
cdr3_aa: CASSQPGFYDGYTF
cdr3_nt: TGTGCCAGCAGCCAACCCGGATTTTACGATGGCTACACCTTC

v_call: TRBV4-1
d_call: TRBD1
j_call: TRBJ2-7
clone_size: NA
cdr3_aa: CASSPQTGTGLYEQYF
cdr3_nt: TGCGCCAGCAGCCCGCAAACCGGGACAGGCCTCTACGAGCAGTACTTC

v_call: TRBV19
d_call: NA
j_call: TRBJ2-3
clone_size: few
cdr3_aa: CASSTTPGDATDTQYF
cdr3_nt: TGTGCCAGTAGTACGACCCCGGGGGATGCAACAGATACGCAGTATTTT

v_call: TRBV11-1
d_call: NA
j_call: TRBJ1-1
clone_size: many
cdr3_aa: CASSLLRRQFEAFF
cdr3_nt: TGTGCCAGCAGCTTATTGAGGAGACAGTTTGAAGCTTTCTTT

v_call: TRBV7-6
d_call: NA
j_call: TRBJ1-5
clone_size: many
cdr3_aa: CASSLGVGVTQPQHF
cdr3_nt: TGTGCCAGCAGCTTAGGTGTTGGAGTCACTCAGCCCCAGCATTTT

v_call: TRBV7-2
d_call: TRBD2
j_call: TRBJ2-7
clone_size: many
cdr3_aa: CASSQGTSGSVYEQYF
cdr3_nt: TGTGCCAGCAGCCAAGGGACTAGCGGGAGTGTTTACGAGCAGTACTTC

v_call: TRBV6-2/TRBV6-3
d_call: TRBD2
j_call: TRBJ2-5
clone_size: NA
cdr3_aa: CASSYLGRFVMGQETQHF
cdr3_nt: TGTGCCAGCAGTTACCTCGGGAGGTTTGTGATGGGGCAAGAGACCCAGCACTTC

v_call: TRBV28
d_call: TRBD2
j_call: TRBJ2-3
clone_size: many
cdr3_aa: CASKPTRGATSGSSDTQYF
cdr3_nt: TGTGCCAGCAAACCAACCCGGGGGGCGACTAGCGGGAGTTCGGATACGCAGTATTTT

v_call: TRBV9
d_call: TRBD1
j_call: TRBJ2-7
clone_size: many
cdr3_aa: CASSVGQGSDEQYF
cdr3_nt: TGTGCCAGCAGCGTGGGACAGGGATCGGACGAGCAGTACTTC

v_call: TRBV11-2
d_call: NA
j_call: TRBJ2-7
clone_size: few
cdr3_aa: CASSLDEGAYEQYF
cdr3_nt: TGTGCCAGCAGCTTAGATGAGGGAGCCTACGAGCAGTACTTC

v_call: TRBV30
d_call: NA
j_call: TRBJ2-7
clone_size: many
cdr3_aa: CAWSSGGYEQYF
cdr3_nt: TGTGCCTGGAGTTCCGGGGGCTACGAGCAGTACTTC

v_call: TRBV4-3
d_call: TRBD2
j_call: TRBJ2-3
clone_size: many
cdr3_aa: CASSQGSGVLAGGSTSTDTQYF
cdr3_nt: TGCGCCAGCAGCCAAGGGTCCGGCGTCTTAGCGGGGGGATCAACTAGCACAGATACGCAGTATTTT

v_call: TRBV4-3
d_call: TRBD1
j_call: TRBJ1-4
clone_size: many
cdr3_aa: CASSQEAGDRVF
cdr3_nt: TGCGCCAGCAGCCAAGAGGCGGGGGACAGGGTTTTT

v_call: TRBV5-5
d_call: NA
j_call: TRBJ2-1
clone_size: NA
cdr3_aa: CASSHTGKSSSYNEQFF
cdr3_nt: TGTGCCAGCAGCCATACAGGAAAAAGTAGCTCCTACAATGAGCAGTTCTTC

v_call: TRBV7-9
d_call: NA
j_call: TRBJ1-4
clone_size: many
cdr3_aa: CASSRVGLPGGEKLFF
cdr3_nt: TGTGCCAGCAGCCGAGTAGGGCTGCCGGGTGGTGAAAAACTGTTTTTT

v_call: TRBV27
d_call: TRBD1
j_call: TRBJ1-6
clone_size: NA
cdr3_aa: CASSSDRDSYNSPLHF
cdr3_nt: TGTGCCAGCAGTTCAGACAGGGACTCCTATAATTCACCCCTCCACTTT

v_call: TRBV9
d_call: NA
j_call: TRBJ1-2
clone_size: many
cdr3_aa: CASSSLPGPDPIYGYTF
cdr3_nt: TGTGCCAGCAGCTCTCTGCCGGGACCAGACCCAATCTATGGCTACACCTTC

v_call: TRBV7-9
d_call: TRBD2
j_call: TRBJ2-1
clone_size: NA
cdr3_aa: CASSLVLAGDRNEQFF
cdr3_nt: TGTGCCAGCAGCTTAGTTCTAGCGGGAGATCGGAATGAGCAGTTCTTC

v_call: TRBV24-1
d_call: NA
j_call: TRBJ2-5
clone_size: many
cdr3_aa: CATSDLVASQETQYF
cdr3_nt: TGTGCCACCAGTGATTTGGTCGCAAGCCAAGAGACCCAGTACTTC

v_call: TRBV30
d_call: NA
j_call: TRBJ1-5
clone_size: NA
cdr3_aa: CAWSSGRVYQPQHF
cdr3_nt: TGTGCCTGGAGTTCCGGCAGGGTTTATCAGCCCCAGCATTTT

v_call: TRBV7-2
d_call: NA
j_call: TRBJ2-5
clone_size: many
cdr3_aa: CASSSTGTGETQYF
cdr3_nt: TGTGCCAGCAGCAGCACCGGGACTGGAGAGACCCAGTACTTC

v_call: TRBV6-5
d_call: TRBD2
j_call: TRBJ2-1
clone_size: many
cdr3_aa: CASSFSGTSGASSYNEQFF
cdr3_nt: TGTGCCAGCAGTTTCTCCGGGACTAGCGGGGCGAGCTCCTACAATGAGCAGTTCTTC

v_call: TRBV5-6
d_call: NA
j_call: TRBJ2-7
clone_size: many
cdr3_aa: CASSSGYSEQYF
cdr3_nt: TGTGCCAGCAGCTCCGGGTATTCCGAGCAGTACTTC

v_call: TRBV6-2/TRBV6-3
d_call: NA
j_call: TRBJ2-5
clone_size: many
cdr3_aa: CATLGRNQETQYF
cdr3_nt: TGTGCCACCCTAGGACGGAACCAAGAGACCCAGTACTTC